This T cell receptor (beta chain) emerged from a study of blood T cells in healthy people across ages. This clonotype has more than one count but fewer than ten. V shed 2 bases and J 11 bases; nucleotides not matched to a gene: 13. Germline CDR1 and CDR2: ENHRY and SYGVKD. CDR3 length: 15 residues. Through a sample-barcoded 5' primer and a J-beta primer mix, a second PCR was run for about 7 to 12 cycles. TCRdb itself ran the 5' RACE reads through MiXCR, one entry per CDR3 protein. The table records fewer than 750,000 distinct CDR3 sequences, roughly half of them present only once. V is TRBV10-3 and J is TRBJ2-5; 8 positions match TRBD1. The TCR was taken from a woman older than 75 in good health. Material for sequencing was blood. CDR3 coding DNA: TGTGCCATCAGTGAGCAAGTAGGACAGGGTGATGAGCAGTACTTC. It is translated as CAISEQVGQGDEQYF.